The TCR beta chain described here comes from a study of multiple sclerosis patients with progressive multifocal leukoencephalopathy (dated by TCRdb to between 2019 and 2020). Looking at the study overall: Peripheral T and B cells were examined in MS patients who developed PML (4 under natalizumab, 1 after alemtuzumab) and in treated patients who did not develop PML. The goal was to find JC virus-specific or public T-cell expansions that arose at the time of PML onset. From before therapy, through 6 and 12 months, up to PML onset, two natalizumab-treated patients who later developed PML were tracked longitudinally.

The time point tag for this specimen amounts to: time of PML onset. Interpreted using the paper, the treatment or condition label stands for: on natalizumab therapy at sampling. Diagnosis of PML was based on clinical and MRI findings and confirmed by finding JC virus DNA in cerebrospinal fluid. In the natalizumab-treated patients, PML was found to develop after between about 15 and 56 months of natalizumab therapy. Interferon beta had previously been received by all listed patients, and all PML patients were female. Blood samples for T3 were taken at PML onset. Isolation of peripheral blood mononuclear cells was performed by Ficoll-Hypaque density gradient centrifugation. About this clone: What antigen it recognizes has not been identified. Per-nucleotide qualities are absent, and no much larger clonotype sits a single base away.

The V and J ends are trimmed by 2 bases and 5 bases, leaving 5 bases between them. From the germline V gene, CDR1 is SGHDT and CDR2 is YYEEEE. The CDR3 runs 11 amino acids, cysteine and phenylalanine included. Kept here is only the CDR3 DNA, which spans 33 bases and is read in frame from base 1. Findings and caveats that apply to the study as a whole: No common TRBV or TRBJ gene usage or preferential TRBV-TRBJ pairings were detected when PML developed. Given the small, descriptive cohort, it remained unclear whether the study findings reflect JC virus infection or general immunocompromise. Most PML patients had lower normalized Shannon entropy, suggesting less diverse TRB repertoires, while values in the natalizumab-treated controls sat near 1. Only peripheral blood was analyzed, although cerebrospinal fluid or brain lymphocytes might be more informative for natalizumab-associated PML. Only PML patients had TRB clones above 0.5% frequency, but the clones expanded at PML onset were already present before and during natalizumab therapy.

TRB CDR3 regions were amplified from genomic DNA with the immunoSEQ two-step multiplex PCR at survey-level depth. Synthetic inline TR CDR3 controls covering all V-J pairings were spiked into each PCR so that template counts could be estimated and amplification bias removed. Reads went through processing to reduce amplification and sequencing bias, and quantification was done against synthetic TR CDR3 analogs. Per the authors' processing: Raw data were processed in ImmunoSEQ Analyzer, with out-of-frame sequences and CDR3s containing stop codons removed, and genes were named according to IMGT nomenclature. Normalized Shannon entropy, defined as 1 minus Pielou's evenness, served as the summary measure of repertoire diversity. Two TRB sequences were counted as identical only if the two sequences had the same V gene, J gene and CDR3. Public PML clonotypes were CDR3s shared by two or more PML-onset samples but absent earlier, in controls, and in public databases. Positional CDR3 amino acid composition was analyzed in Skylign with the observed count method. The table was pulled from immuneACCESS by TCRdb, which kept in-frame rearrangements only. Such tables lose some clones; where checked, under half of the loss comes from unresolved V genes, and the rest has no known cause. D and trimming come from the DNA, and the V and J calls and clone size come from that table. This sample comprises about 31,000 clones, 87% of them detected only once. Under 6% of the sample lies in the top ten.

Recombination connected TRBV5-6 to TRBJ2-7; the D gene remains uncertain. The sequencing used PBMCs, collected from a patient treated with natalizumab. The clonotype originates from a woman aged 40 to 55 with progressive multifocal leukoencephalopathy. The nucleotide sequence reads TGTGCCAGCAGCTTAAGCAACGAGCAGTACTTC. This sequence encodes CASSLSNEQYF.